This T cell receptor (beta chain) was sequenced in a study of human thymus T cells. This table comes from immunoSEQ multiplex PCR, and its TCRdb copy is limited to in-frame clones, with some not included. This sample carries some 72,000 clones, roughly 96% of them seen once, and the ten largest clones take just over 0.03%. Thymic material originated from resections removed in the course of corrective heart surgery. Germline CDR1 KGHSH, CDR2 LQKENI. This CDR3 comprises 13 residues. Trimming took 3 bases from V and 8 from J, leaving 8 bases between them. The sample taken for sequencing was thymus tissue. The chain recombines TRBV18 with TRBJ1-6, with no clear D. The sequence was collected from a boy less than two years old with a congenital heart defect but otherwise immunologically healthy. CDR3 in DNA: TGTGCCAGCTCACCGTCTCGGGATTCACCCCTCCACTTT. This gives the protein CASSPSRDSPLHF.